The 26 T cell receptor beta chains below all came from one sample that was sequenced in a study of Tregs in tolerant kidney transplant recipients. Method: immunoSEQ multiplex PCR; TCRdb's copy keeps in-frame clones and lacks some. The sample consists of about 83,000 clones, nearly 98% of them appearing once. Sequences were derived from CD4+ T cells from blood, sampled before the transplant. The receptors were sampled from a human donor who received a combined kidney and bone marrow transplant.

The gene calls are TRBV4-1 and TRBJ2-5; TRBD2 aligns across 9 bases. Losses at the gene ends were 1 base for V and 4 bases for J; bases not matched to a gene: 13. This CDR3 comprises 18 residues. Germline V lookup: CDR1 MGHRA, CDR2 YSYEKL. CDR3 in DNA: TGCGCCAGCAGCCAAGTCCTTTACGTAGCGGGAGTTGGAGAGACCCAGTACTTC. It translates to CASSQVLYVAGVGETQYF.

The chain links TRBV4-1 to TRBJ2-3, with 8 bases fitting TRBD1. This CDR3 has 14 residues. The J segment lost 7 bases and the V segment lost 7 bases, leaving 10 bases of the junction unmatched. Germline-derived CDR1 and CDR2 are MGHRA and YSYEKL. The CDR3 spells CASTRTGSLHTQYF. CDR3 DNA: TGCGCCAGCACCCGGACAGGGAGCCTGCATACGCAGTATTTT.

This clone occurred once. The V gene is TRBV7-6, the J gene TRBJ2-6, with D uncertain. The germline CDR1 and CDR2 sequences are SGHVS and FNYEAQ. The CDR3 has 15 amino acids. V lost 5 bases to trimming and J lost 0 bases, with 8 bases between them. The CDR3 DNA sequence: TGTGCCAGCAGCCCCAGGATCTCTGGGGCCAACGTCCTGACTTTC. Translating it yields CASSPRISGANVLTF.

The chain combines TRBV28 with TRBJ1-4, with a possible D match to TRBD1 (6 bases). There are 15 residues in the CDR3. Germline assignment: CDR1 MDHEN and CDR2 SYDVKM. V lost 5 bases and J 0 bases, leaving 10 bases between the germline ends. CDR3 sequence: CASSQQGSTNEKLFF. The DNA for the CDR3 is TGTGCCAGCAGTCAGCAGGGGTCAACTAATGAAAAACTGTTTTTT.

CDR3 amino acids: CASSYSSSISYEQYF. The CDR3 DNA sequence: TGTGCCAGCAGTTACTCGAGTTCTATCTCCTACGAGCAGTACTTC. The V call is TRBV6-6, the J call TRBJ2-7, with D uncertain. Germline V gene sequence: CDR1 MNHNY, CDR2 SVGAGI (reference sequence). V was pared by 0 bases and J by 0 bases, with 9 bases between. The CDR3 is 15 amino acids.

In DNA form, the CDR3 reads TGCGCCAGCAGCATACAGGGAAGACTTAACGAAAAACTGTTTTTT. This gives the protein CASSIQGRLNEKLFF. The chain links TRBV5-1 to TRBJ1-4, with D perhaps TRBD1 (6 bases). V was cut by 4 bases and J by 8 bases, with 18 bases left in between. The CDR3 extends over 15 amino acids. The V gene's germline CDR1 is SGHRS and CDR2 YFSETQ.

This clone was seen once. The J gene is TRBJ2-7, the V gene TRBV28; 8 bases are a match to TRBD1. Per the germline V gene, CDR1 is MDHEN and CDR2 is SYDVKM. V trimming: 5 bases; J trimming: 2 bases; junction bases outside the gene matches: 11. This CDR3 is 16 amino acids long. CDR3 sequence reads: CASSLPGQDSTYEQYF. DNA of the CDR3: TGTGCCAGCAGTCTTCCGGGACAGGACTCAACCTACGAGCAGTACTTC.

This clone was detected once. This chain uses TRBV19 with TRBJ2-3; 15 bases are shared with TRBD2. The germline CDR1 and CDR2 sequences are LNHDA and SQIVND (reference sequence). V lost 6 bases to trimming and J lost 3 bases; unmatched junction nucleotides: 10. The CDR3 extends over 18 amino acids. The CDR3, as DNA: TGTGCCAGTAGCCGGACTAGCGGGGGGGCCCGTCCTACAGATACGCAGTATTTT. Its translation: CASSRTSGGARPTDTQYF.

The J gene is TRBJ1-3, the V gene TRBV7-2; TRBD1 aligns across 7 bases. Germline-derived CDR1 and CDR2 are SGHTA and FQGNSA. With V trimmed by 6 bases and J by 4 bases, 6 bases remained unmatched. This CDR3 contains 14 residues. The CDR3 nucleotides are TGTGCCAGCAGTGCACAGGGGTCAGGAAACACCATATATTTT. Protein: CASSAQGSGNTIYF.

In DNA form, the CDR3 reads TGTGCCAGCAGCCCCCCGCGCTCGGGGGAGCAGTACTTC. This gives the protein CASSPPRSGEQYF. The chain links TRBV6-1 to TRBJ2-7, with D maybe TRBD2 (5 bases). Trimming removed 6 bases from V and 7 bases from J, with 16 bases in between. Germline V gene lookup returns CDR1 MNHNS and CDR2 SASEGT. This CDR3 comprises 13 residues.

V gene TRBV19 combines with J gene TRBJ2-1; possible D gene TRBD2, 6 bases. CDR1 and CDR2 from the germline V gene are LNHDA and SQIVND (reference sequence). V lost 7 bases, J lost 8 bases, and 18 bases lay in between. The CDR3 consists of 14 residues. The CDR3 loop is CASTAGRGNDEQFF. For the CDR3, the DNA is TGTGCCAGTACCGCGGGGCGGGGCAATGATGAGCAGTTCTTC.

The chain combines TRBV6-5 with TRBJ2-7, with TRBD1 identical over 9 bases. The V and J ends lost 0 bases and 3 bases, in that order; junction bases with no gene match: 6. The germline V gene encodes CDR1 MNHEY and CDR2 SVGAGI. The CDR3 is 16 residues long. The CDR3 loop is CASSYSSGTGFYEQYF. CDR3 sequence (DNA): TGTGCCAGCAGTTACTCGTCCGGGACAGGGTTCTACGAGCAGTACTTC.

The genes are TRBV5-4 and TRBJ2-3; 12 bases agree with TRBD2. This CDR3 comprises 17 residues. Looked up from germline, CDR1 is SGHNT and CDR2 is YYREEE (reference sequence). The V and J ends lost 3 bases and 5 bases, in that order; junction bases with no gene match: 10. CDR3: CASSSPRTSGMQDTQYF. The DNA for the CDR3 is TGTGCCAGCAGCTCGCCCCGGACTAGCGGGATGCAAGATACGCAGTATTTT.

The table lists this clone with a few counts. V is TRBV11-2 and J is TRBJ2-4; TRBD2 aligns across 7 bases. V trimming: 1 base; J trimming: 5 bases; junction bases outside the gene matches: 8. Germline-derived CDR1 and CDR2 are SGHAT and FQNNGV. The CDR3 totals 16 residues. The CDR3 nucleotides are TGTGCCAGCAGCTTAGTAAGACTAGCCCGGGAAAACATTCAGTACTTC. It translates to CASSLVRLARENIQYF.

V and J are TRBV4-3 and TRBJ2-1; weak D call: TRBD2 (6 bases). Trimming left V 11 bases short and J 2 bases short, with 10 bases between. The CDR3 has 12 residues. In germline, CDR1 is LGHNA, CDR2 YSLEER. The CDR3 protein is CAVGGTYNEQFF. CDR3 DNA: TGCGCCGTGGGGGGAACCTACAATGAGCAGTTCTTC.

The rearrangement uses TRBV6-5 and TRBJ1-2; 9 positions agree with TRBD1. This CDR3 spans 13 amino acids. Germline V gene sequence: CDR1 MNHEY, CDR2 SVGAGI. V was pared by 8 bases and J by 4 bases, with 5 bases of the junction left unmatched. The CDR3 nucleotides read TGTGCCAGCGGGACAGGGTCGAGCTATGGCTACACCTTC. Protein sequence: CASGTGSSYGYTF.

The chain employs TRBV19 and TRBJ1-4, with D unresolved. The germline gives CDR1 LNHDA, CDR2 SQIVND (reference sequence). The CDR3 extends over 14 amino acids. The V gene lost 7 bases and the J gene lost 8 bases, with 17 bases spanning the gap. The CDR3 reads CASTLRGRQEKLFF. In DNA, the CDR3 is TGTGCCAGTACCTTAAGAGGGAGACAAGAAAAACTGTTTTTT. The whole variable domain, filled in from reference TRBV19 and TRBJ1-4, reads DGGITQSPKYLFRKEGQNVTLSCEQNLNHDAMYWYRQDPGQGLRLIYYSQIVNDFQKGDIAEGYSVSREKKESFPLTVTSAQKNPTAFYLCASTLRGRQEKLFFGSGTQLSVL.

This chain joins TRBV10-3 and TRBJ2-3, with D possibly being TRBD2 (6 bases). Germline-derived CDR1 and CDR2 are ENHRY and SYGVKD. Trimming removed 5 bases from V and 0 bases from J, with 9 bases in between. The CDR3 is 14 residues long. The CDR3 loop is CAISSGRSTDTQYF. The CDR3 coding sequence is TGTGCCATCAGTAGCGGGCGTAGCACAGATACGCAGTATTTT.

This clone occurred once. The chain is built from TRBV4-1 and TRBJ2-7, with TRBD2 matching 8 bases. Germline loops: CDR1 MGHRA, CDR2 YSYEKL. The trim removed 4 bases at V and 0 bases at J, leaving 8 bases unmatched. This CDR3 comprises 16 residues. CDR3 bases: TGCGCCAGCAGCCTCAGGGGCGGGGGGAGCTCCTACGAGCAGTACTTC. Translation: CASSLRGGGSSYEQYF.

V and J are TRBV11-2 and TRBJ2-4; 8 nucleotides line up with TRBD1. The germline V gene has CDR1 SGHAT and CDR2 FQNNGV. V trimming: 5 bases; J trimming: 1 base; junction bases outside the gene matches: 4. The CDR3 spans 15 residues. CDR3 in DNA: TGTGCCAGCAGCCTGACAGGGGTGGCCAAAAACATTCAGTACTTC. Protein product: CASSLTGVAKNIQYF.

This rearrangement joins TRBV7-9 to TRBJ1-4; D is possibly TRBD1 (6 bases). V was clipped by 2 bases and J by 7 bases, with 17 bases between them. Germline V CDR1 and CDR2: SEHNR, FQNEAQ (reference sequence). The CDR3 sequence is 16 residues long. CDR3 region: CASSLFRGGRGEKLFF. The CDR3 region has the DNA TGTGCCAGCAGCTTATTTCGCGGGGGCAGGGGTGAAAAACTGTTTTTT. Looking up the rest from reference TRBV7-9 and TRBJ1-4 gives the full variable domain: DTGVSQNPRHKITKRGQNVTFRCDPISEHNRLYWYRQTLGQGPEFLTYFQNEAQLEKSRLLSDRFSAERPKGSFSTLEIQRTEQGDSAMYLCASSLFRGGRGEKLFFGSGTQLSVL.

This chain's CDR3 is CATRDSNTGELFF. In nucleotides, the CDR3 is TGTGCCACTCGTGACAGCAACACCGGGGAGCTGTTTTTT. The chain is built from TRBV10-3 and TRBJ2-2; TRBD1 might be the D (5 bases). The germline V and J ends were trimmed by 10 bases and 2 bases, with 11 bases remaining between them. The CDR3 spans 13 residues. Germline lookup yields CDR1 ENHRY and CDR2 SYGVKD.

The gene calls are TRBV19 and TRBJ1-3; possible D gene TRBD1, 6 bases. Germline CDR1 reads LNHDA; CDR2 reads SQIVND (reference sequence). The CDR3 covers 15 residues. The ends were cut back, 2 bases at V and 4 bases at J, with 12 bases in the middle. This chain's CDR3 is CASSITGQSGNTIYF. The CDR3 DNA is TGTGCCAGTAGTATAACAGGGCAATCCGGAAACACCATATATTTT.

The V and J genes are TRBV5-1 and TRBJ2-7; 11 bases map to TRBD1. The germline V gene encodes CDR1 SGHRS and CDR2 YFSETQ. V dropped 0 bases and J dropped 6; count of bases not matched to a gene: 5. This CDR3 has 15 amino acids. This chain's CDR3 is CASSLEGQGVREQYF. In DNA form, the CDR3 reads TGCGCCAGCAGCTTGGAGGGACAGGGGGTTCGCGAGCAGTACTTC.

The chain carries TRBV7-2 and TRBJ2-1, with 8 bases that match TRBD2. V shed 9 bases, J shed 8 bases, and the junction held 12 bases outside the gene matches. The CDR3 loop spans 14 amino acids. Germline CDR1 reads SGHTA; CDR2 reads FQGNSA. The CDR3 DNA sequence: TGTGCCAGTGGGGAGCCTAGCGGGCTCGATGAGCAGTTCTTC. This encodes CASGEPSGLDEQFF.

The chain uses TRBV20-1 and TRBJ2-7, with D maybe TRBD2 (5 bases). CDR3 length equals 11 residues. The V gene's germline CDR1 is DFQATT and CDR2 SNEGSKA (reference sequence). With 6 bases removed from V and 7 bases from J, the gap between germline ends came to 13 bases. This chain's CDR3 is CSALLVREQYF. The DNA of the CDR3 is TGCAGTGCCCTACTAGTCCGGGAGCAGTACTTC.